The clone carrying this T cell receptor (beta chain) was counted once. As yet, its antigen is unknown. This entry is derived from a study of cytomegalovirus exposure and HLA in healthy donors. Looking at the study overall: Of all 400 or so donors who were genotyped, 75% to 90% belonged to the Caucasian-associated ancestry cluster.

Amplification used 60 Vbeta primers and 13 Jbeta primers. Method: immunoSEQ multiplex PCR; TCRdb's copy keeps in-frame clones and lacks some. The sample lists about 170,000 clones, more than 70% occurring once. Study outcomes and limitations: The authors listed 180 or so TCR beta chains as cytomegalovirus-associated. A later examination showed that TCR association rates differed by HLA locus, with DRB1 most and HLA-C fewest.

Among the donors, all were healthy bone marrow donors. CDR1 and CDR2 (germline): SGHVS, FQNEAQ. Trimming took 5 bases from V and 4 from J; bases not matched to a gene: 5. This CDR3 is 14 amino acids long. This sequence joins TRBV7-8 and TRBJ2-3; 8 bases fit TRBD2. The sample comprised PBMCs. The TCR sequence derives from a woman aged 50 to 60 in good health and CMV-seropositive. The CDR3 loop is CASSRGLVADTQYF. The CDR3, as DNA: TGTGCCAGCAGCCGGGGACTAGTAGCAGATACGCAGTATTTT.